The 28 T cell receptor beta chains listed next were all sequenced from one sample in a study of T cell responses to AZD1222 COVID-19 vaccine. Some clones are missing from TCRdb's copy, which holds only in-frame ones; the method was immunoSEQ multiplex PCR. Counted here are 70,000 or so clones, approximately 91% occurring once; the ten biggest clones make up roughly 7.3%. Sequencing used peripheral blood, obtained on day 0 of AZD1222 vaccination. Receptors originate from an adult in good health.

The chain links TRBV11-1 to TRBJ1-1; D is undetermined. Germline V lookup: CDR1 SGHAT, CDR2 FQDESV (reference sequence). The length of the CDR3 is 14 residues. The V gene lost 1 base and the J gene lost 1 base, with 7 bases spanning the gap. CDR3 protein: CASSLEAWNTEAFF. The CDR3 region has the DNA TGTGCCAGCAGCTTAGAGGCCTGGAACACTGAAGCTTTCTTT. Drawing the rest from reference TRBV11-1 and TRBJ1-1, the complete variable domain is EAEVAQSPRYKITEKSQAVAFWCDPISGHATLYWYRQILGQGPELLVQFQDESVVDDSQLPKDRFSAERLKGVDSTLKIQPAELGDSAMYLCASSLEAWNTEAFFGQGTRLTVV.

The sample holds one count of this clone. The chain links TRBV10-3 to TRBJ2-3; tentatively, D is TRBD1 or TRBD2 (5 bases each). This CDR3 spans 14 amino acids. The germline V and J ends were trimmed by 11 bases and 2 bases, with 17 bases remaining between them. Germline CDR1 reads ENHRY; CDR2 reads SYGVKD. The CDR3 DNA sequence: TGTGCCTCGAGACGGGACGATTTCACAGATACGCAGTATTTT. Its translation is CASRRDDFTDTQYF.

The V gene is TRBV4-3, the J gene TRBJ2-3, with a weak D call TRBD2 (7 bases). The CDR3 sequence is 16 residues long. V lost 0 bases and J 3 bases, leaving 13 bases between the germline ends. Germline assignment: CDR1 LGHNA and CDR2 YSLEER. DNA of the CDR3: TGCGCCAGCAGCCAAGATTGGGGGGGCGCGACAGATACGCAGTATTTT. It yields the protein CASSQDWGGATDTQYF.

The count of this clone is one. The V gene is TRBV4-1, the J gene TRBJ1-2, with a weak D call TRBD1 (5 bases). CDR3 length equals 15 residues. Germline V gene data show CDR1 as MGHRA and CDR2 as YSYEKL. Trimming left V 4 bases short and J 0 bases short, with 12 bases between. CDR3 residues: CASSPPETANYGYTF. The CDR3 region has the DNA TGCGCCAGCAGCCCCCCGGAGACAGCTAACTATGGCTACACCTTC.

The chain is built from TRBV6-6 and TRBJ2-1; D remains ambiguous. Trimming cost V 5 bases and J 0 bases, with 8 bases left between them. The CDR3 loop spans 14 amino acids. Germline V gives CDR1 MNHNY, CDR2 SVGAGI (reference sequence). CDR3 loop: CASSRETSYNEQFF. The CDR3 region has the DNA TGTGCCAGCAGTCGCGAAACCTCCTACAATGAGCAGTTCTTC.

This clone appeared a few times. The chain joins TRBV5-1 to TRBJ2-1, with D tentatively TRBD2 (5 bases). With 1 base removed from V and 0 bases from J, the gap between germline ends came to 8 bases. The CDR3 length is 15 residues. From germline, CDR1 is SGHRS and CDR2 YFSETQ. The CDR3 DNA is TGCGCCAGCAGCTTGAGTAGCGTCTCCTACAATGAGCAGTTCTTC. Translation gives CASSLSSVSYNEQFF.

The chain joins TRBV4-1 to TRBJ2-1, with 13 bases fitting TRBD2. The CDR3 extends over 16 amino acids. After removal of 4 bases from V and 8 bases from J, the junction contained 8 bases not matched to a gene. CDR1 is MGHRA, CDR2 YSYEKL, per germline. DNA for the CDR3: TGCGCCAGCAGCCTTTCGCAAGGACTAGCGGGAGATGAGCAGTTCTTC. Its translation: CASSLSQGLAGDEQFF.

The chain couples TRBV19 to TRBJ1-5; 12 bases match TRBD1. CDR1 is LNHDA, CDR2 SQIVND, per germline (reference sequence). V trimming: 7 bases; J trimming: 7 bases; junction bases outside the gene matches: 8. This CDR3 spans 15 amino acids. The CDR3 DNA sequence: TGTGCCAGTACTGGGACAGGGGGCTCGGGGCAGCCCCAGCATTTT. It codes for CASTGTGGSGQPQHF.

V and J are TRBV29-1 and TRBJ2-6; D remains unclear. Trimming cost V 1 base and J 1 base, with 5 bases left between them. The CDR3 covers 14 residues. CDR1 and CDR2 (germline): SQVTM, ANQGSEA. The chain's CDR3 is CSVEVGSGANVLTF. The DNA of the CDR3 is TGCAGCGTTGAAGTAGGTTCTGGGGCCAACGTCCTGACTTTC.

The chain combines TRBV3-1 (or the pseudogene TRBV3-2) with TRBJ1-1; D unresolved. Germline loops: CDR1 LGHDT, CDR2 YNNKEL (reference sequence). The CDR3 runs to 13 residues. The V end was cut by 6 bases, the J end by 4 bases, with 12 bases between. CDR3: CASRRDYGTEAFF. The CDR3 DNA reads TGTGCCAGCAGACGCGATTACGGCACTGAAGCTTTCTTT.

The chain is built from TRBV5-5 and TRBJ2-7, with D uncertain. V lost 0 bases, J lost 1 base, and 11 bases lay in between. The CDR3 spans 15 residues. Germline CDR1 is SGHKS and CDR2 is YYEKEE (reference sequence). CDR3 loop: CASSLGLAASYEQYF. CDR3 coding DNA: TGTGCCAGCAGCTTGGGGCTTGCTGCATCCTACGAGCAGTACTTC. Filled out from reference TRBV5-5 and TRBJ2-7, the complete variable domain reads DAGVTQSPTHLIKTRGQQVTLRCSPISGHKSVSWYQQVLGQGPQFIFQYYEKEERGRGNFPDRFSARQFPNYSSELNVNALLLGDSALYLCASSLGLAASYEQYFGPGTRLTVT.

This clone was counted once. The chain recombines TRBV16 with TRBJ1-5, with a weak D call TRBD1 (5 bases). The ends were cut back, 2 bases at V and 2 bases at J, with 10 bases in the middle. CDR3 length: 15 residues. Per germline, CDR1 KGHSY and CDR2 FQNENV. CDR3 sequence: CASSQQGSGNQPQHF. The CDR3 nucleotides read TGTGCCAGCAGCCAACAGGGTAGCGGCAATCAGCCCCAGCATTTT.

V is TRBV7-2 and J is TRBJ2-5; the D is unclear. The CDR3 extends over 16 amino acids. Germline V gene lookup returns CDR1 SGHTA and CDR2 FQGNSA. The V end lost 3 bases, the J end lost 3 bases, and 17 bases lay between the germline ends. This chain's CDR3 is CASSFVGLGLKETQYF. The CDR3 nucleotides are TGTGCCAGCAGCTTCGTCGGATTAGGGTTGAAAGAGACCCAGTACTTC.

This clone was observed once. The chain couples TRBV28 to TRBJ1-4, with TRBD1 matching over 9 bases. The CDR3 covers 14 residues. In germline, CDR1 is MDHEN, CDR2 SYDVKM. With V trimmed by 8 bases and J by 7 bases, 8 bases remained unmatched. The CDR3 region has the DNA TGTGCCAGCCTGCCGGGACAGGGTCGTGAAAAACTGTTTTTT. Translation: CASLPGQGREKLFF.

CDR3 sequence reads: CASGSGTGVDGYTF. The CDR3 bases are TGTGCTAGTGGTTCCGGGACAGGGGTCGATGGCTACACCTTC. V is TRBV12-5 and J is TRBJ1-2; 10 bases are shared with TRBD1. The CDR3 spans 14 residues. J was trimmed by 6 bases and V by 4 bases; bases with no gene match: 5. Germline V gene sequence: CDR1 LGHNT, CDR2 FRNRAP.

V is TRBV15 and J is TRBJ2-7, with a tentative D call TRBD1 (6 bases). This CDR3 has 12 residues. Trimming took 5 bases from V and 6 from J, leaving 11 bases between them. Looked up from germline, CDR1 is LNHNV and CDR2 is YYDKDF (reference sequence). CDR3 coding DNA: TGTGCCACCAGCTTAGACAGGTTCGAGCAGTACTTC. As protein: CATSLDRFEQYF.

V is TRBV28 and J is TRBJ1-1; a weak D match, TRBD1 (5 bases). CDR1 and CDR2 (germline): MDHEN, SYDVKM. The CDR3 extends over 11 amino acids. Trimming left V 5 bases short and J 6 bases short, with 7 bases between. CDR3 loop: CASSGGPEAFF. The CDR3 DNA follows: TGTGCCAGCAGTGGGGGACCTGAAGCTTTCTTT. The full variable domain, rest sourced from reference TRBV28 and TRBJ1-1, is DVKVTQSSRYLVKRTGEKVFLECVQDMDHENMFWYRQDPGLGLRLIYFSYDVKMKEKGDIPEGYSVSREKKERFSLILESASTNQTSMYLCASSGGPEAFFGQGTRLTVV.

The chain's CDR3 is CASSLGRADYGYTF. CDR3 nucleotide sequence: TGTGCCAGCAGCTTAGGACGGGCGGACTATGGCTACACCTTC. The J gene is TRBJ1-2, the V gene TRBV7-2, with no clear D. CDR3 length: 14 residues. V was trimmed by 1 base and J by 3 bases, leaving 9 bases between them. Per the germline V gene, CDR1 is SGHTA and CDR2 is FQGNSA. Using reference TRBV7-2 and TRBJ1-2 for the parts outside the CDR3, the full variable domain is GAGVSQSPSNKVTEKGKDVELRCDPISGHTALYWYRQSLGQGLEFLIYFQGNSAPDKSGLPSDRFSAERTGGSVSTLTIQRTQQEDSAVYLCASSLGRADYGYTFGSGTRLTVV.

Only one count was recorded for this clone. The chain's CDR3 is CASSSTGTGELFF. Here the CDR3 DNA reads TGTGCCAGCAGTTCTACCGGGACCGGGGAGCTGTTTTTT. This rearrangement joins TRBV2 to TRBJ2-2; D is unclear. The V and J ends lost 5 bases and 5 bases respectively, with 9 bases between them. The CDR3 has 13 residues. The germline CDR1 and CDR2 sequences are SNHLY and FYNNEI.

This sequence joins TRBV14 and TRBJ2-3; D call uncertain. V dropped 1 base and J dropped 0 bases, with 11 bases sitting between them. CDR3 length: 16 amino acids. Per the germline V gene, CDR1 is SGHDN and CDR2 is FVKESK. CDR3 sequence: CASSQGHRTSTDTQYF. DNA of the CDR3: TGTGCCAGCAGCCAAGGCCACAGAACTAGCACAGATACGCAGTATTTT.

The chain couples TRBV6-1 to TRBJ2-3, with D maybe TRBD2 (7 bases). The CDR3 extends over 16 amino acids. The germline V gene encodes CDR1 MNHNS and CDR2 SASEGT. Trimming stripped 0 bases from V and 3 bases from J, with 13 bases between. CDR3 amino acids: CASSEAGGGPTDTQYF. Here the CDR3 DNA reads TGTGCCAGCAGTGAAGCAGGGGGAGGGCCGACAGATACGCAGTATTTT.

The rearrangement links TRBV24-1 to TRBJ2-1; 9 bases map to TRBD2. Germline-derived CDR1 and CDR2 are KGHDR and SFDVKD. The V segment lost 4 bases and the J segment 9 bases; nucleotides outside the gene matches: 9. There are 15 residues in the CDR3. CDR3: CATSDPGTSFSEQFF. In nucleotides, the CDR3 is TGTGCCACCAGTGACCCCGGGACTAGCTTTAGTGAGCAGTTCTTC.

J is TRBJ1-3 and V is TRBV30, with no clear D. Trimming took off 2 bases at V and 4 bases at J, with 6 bases between the two ends. Germline V gene sequence: CDR1 GTSNPN, CDR2 SVGIG (reference sequence). The CDR3 has 12 residues. The CDR3 bases are TGTGCCTGGAGTCCACTCGGAAACACCATATATTTT. Protein sequence: CAWSPLGNTIYF.

The chain has TRBV19 and TRBJ1-1; no clear D. The V gene lost 3 bases and the J gene lost 0 bases, with 8 bases spanning the gap. Germline V gene sequence: CDR1 LNHDA, CDR2 SQIVND (reference sequence). This CDR3 spans 14 amino acids. The CDR3 bases are TGTGCCAGTAGTATGGCGCAGTTGAACACTGAAGCTTTCTTT. Its protein is CASSMAQLNTEAFF.

This clone was counted once. This chain uses TRBV7-6 with TRBJ2-7, with TRBD2 matching over 10 bases. CDR3 length equals 17 residues. Per germline, CDR1 SGHVS and CDR2 FNYEAQ. The trim removed 2 bases at V and 3 bases at J, leaving 10 bases unmatched. CDR3 DNA: TGTGCCAGCAGCTTAATCGATGGGCTAGCGGGAGTCTACGAGCAGTACTTC. Translated: CASSLIDGLAGVYEQYF.

V usage is TRBV12-5 and J usage is TRBJ2-4; D possibly corresponds to TRBD2 (6 bases). The V and J ends lost 10 bases and 4 bases respectively, with 20 bases between them. Looked up from germline, CDR1 is LGHNT and CDR2 is FRNRAP. The CDR3 loop spans 15 amino acids. CDR3 region: CATQGEGGGKNIQYF. CDR3 DNA sequence: TGTGCTACTCAAGGCGAGGGAGGAGGGAAAAACATTCAGTACTTC.

The rearrangement uses TRBV10-1 and TRBJ2-5; 14 bases line up with TRBD2. The junction had 4 bases not matched to a gene; V was cut back by 6 bases and J by 1 base. Germline V lookup: CDR1 WNHNN, CDR2 SYGVQD (reference sequence). The CDR3 consists of 16 residues. CDR3 amino acids: CASSPGTSGSQETQYF. The CDR3 DNA sequence: TGCGCCAGCAGCCCCGGGACTAGCGGGAGCCAAGAGACCCAGTACTTC.

The chain uses TRBV15 and TRBJ1-2; 7 nucleotides match TRBD1. Looked up from germline, CDR1 is LNHNV and CDR2 is YYDKDF (reference sequence). V was pared by 4 bases and J by 5 bases, with 4 bases of the junction left unmatched. This CDR3 contains 13 residues. In DNA, the CDR3 is TGTGCCACCAGCAAGGGACAGATTTATGGCTACACCTTC. It translates to CATSKGQIYGYTF.